These 5 T cell receptor beta chains originate from one sample sequenced in a study of response to subunit inactivated influenza vaccine (dated by TCRdb to 2017 to 2018). Receptors were amplified or captured by RT-PCR. The run used an Illumina HiSeq 2500. TCRdb trimmed public reads at Q25 via fastp, called clones via MiXCR and kept in-frame beta chains. Each CDR3 protein gets just one entry, which takes the most common genes and DNA from the rows behind it. This sample gives 550,000 to 600,000 distinct CDR3 sequences in total; over 9.5% of them show up just once. The ten most abundant clones make up 10% to 13% of the sample. This material consisted of PBMCs from blood, taken on the day of vaccination. The origin of the receptors is a man aged 45-65 years who received an inactivated influenza vaccine. Donor details come from another sample of the same person, matched by shared clones.

This clonotype occurred many times. The genes are TRBV28 and TRBJ1-1, with a tentative D call TRBD1 (5 bases). The CDR3 consists of 14 residues. The germline V gene has CDR1 MDHEN and CDR2 SYDVKM. The V end was cut by 2 bases, the J end by 5 bases, with 12 bases between. CDR3 coding DNA: TGTGCCAGCAGTTTAATCCGGGGGGGAACTGAAGCTTTCTTT. Translating it yields CASSLIRGGTEAFF. The entire variable domain, with the rest obtained from reference TRBV28 and TRBJ1-1, is as follows: DVKVTQSSRYLVKRTGEKVFLECVQDMDHENMFWYRQDPGLGLRLIYFSYDVKMKEKGDIPEGYSVSREKKERFSLILESASTNQTSMYLCASSLIRGGTEAFFGQGTRLTVV.

This clonotype was seen a handful of times. V is TRBV12-3 or TRBV12-4 and J is TRBJ1-1; possible D gene TRBD1, 5 bases. The V gene lost 3 bases and the J gene lost 0 bases, with 11 bases spanning the gap. CDR3 size: 15 residues. CDR3 DNA: TGTGCCAGCAGTTTGACAGAACGCATGAACACTGAAGCTTTCTTT. Amino acid sequence: CASSLTERMNTEAFF.

The V gene is TRBV11-2, the J gene TRBJ1-2; D gene unclear. Trimming took 1 base from V and 8 from J, leaving 11 bases between them. The CDR3 covers 13 residues. Germline V gene sequence: CDR1 SGHAT, CDR2 FQNNGV. The CDR3 sequence is CASSLGRVAGYTF. The CDR3 DNA follows: TGTGCCAGCAGCTTAGGACGGGTGGCAGGCTACACCTTC.

The genes are TRBV4-2 and TRBJ2-6; 7 bases line up with TRBD1. Germline V CDR1 and CDR2: LGHNA, YNFKEQ. The CDR3 has 19 amino acids. The ends lost 0 bases at V and 0 bases at J; junction bases unmatched: 8. The CDR3 DNA reads TGTGCCAGCAGCCAAGACCCCCACAGGGGTGGCTCTGGGGCCAACGTCCTGACTTTC. Residues: CASSQDPHRGGSGANVLTF.

The genes are TRBV2 and TRBJ2-1; D gene uncertain. The germline V and J ends were trimmed by 7 bases and 0 bases, with 7 bases remaining between them. Germline V gene sequence: CDR1 SNHLY, CDR2 FYNNEI. The CDR3 has 13 amino acids. The CDR3 spells CASKVSSYNEQFF. CDR3 nucleotides: TGTGCCAGCAAGGTGAGCTCCTACAATGAGCAGTTCTTC.